Each of the 4 T cell receptor beta chains below was sequenced from the same sample in a study of T-cell reconstitution after alpha-beta-depleted transplantation in children. TCRbeta library preparation incorporated unique molecular identifiers. TCRdb reprocessed the PCR reads with MiXCR, giving one entry per CDR3 protein. Among hundreds of thousands of distinct CDR3 sequences listed, 13% were seen once. Sequencing was performed on PBMCs, mostly from graft donor cells, taken 360 days after TCRalphabeta/CD19-depleted stem cell transplant. The receptors were gathered from a male patient under 18 who had a stem cell transplant for acute myeloid leukemia, so the T cells may come from the graft donor.

The sample holds a few counts of this clonotype. The chain is built from TRBV12-3 or TRBV12-4 and TRBJ1-4; D unresolved. The CDR3 contains 13 residues. The V gene lost 6 bases and the J gene lost 3 bases, with 8 bases spanning the gap. Here the CDR3 reads CASRPGANEKLFF. CDR3 coding DNA: TGTGCCAGCAGGCCAGGAGCTAATGAAAAACTGTTTTTT.

This clonotype appeared a few times. As DNA, the CDR3 is TGTGCCAGCACCTCACTACGCGGGGAGCAGTACTTC. Protein: CASTSLRGEQYF. The chain joins TRBV7-8 to TRBJ2-7; D possibly corresponds to TRBD2 (5 bases). Germline CDR1 and CDR2: SGHVS and FQNEAQ. This CDR3 has 12 residues. With 7 bases removed from V and 7 bases from J, the gap between germline ends came to 14 bases.

This clonotype appeared a few times. The V and J genes are TRBV29-1 and TRBJ2-1; 13 bases line up with TRBD2. Germline lookup yields CDR1 SQVTM and CDR2 ANQGSEA. The CDR3 has 19 residues. V lost 7 bases and J lost 4; bases outside the gene matches: 19. As DNA, the CDR3 is TGCAGCGCCACAGGACTAGCGGGAGCTGGGATAAGCAATTACAATGAGCAGTTCTTC. This gives the protein CSATGLAGAGISNYNEQFF.

Turning to this clonotype: The junction departs from germline at one end; a sequencing error may be responsible. V and J are TRBV10-3 and TRBJ2-7; D gene unclear. The V gene's germline CDR1 is ENHRY and CDR2 SYGVKD. The length of the CDR3 is 13 residues. CDR3 bases: TGTACCATCAGTGTTTATGGGCAGTACGAGCAGTACTTC. It translates to CTISVYGQYEQYF.